The sequence of this T cell receptor (beta chain) was determined in a study of response to subunit inactivated influenza vaccine. Notes on the study in general: Each seasonal influenza vaccination recruits few new T cells, the authors suggested.

TCRdb called the RT-PCR reads again in MiXCR, with one record for every CDR3 protein. Of 500,000 to 600,000 distinct CDR3 sequences in the sample, 12% to 15% are singletons; the top ten hold approximately 10%. Germline values: CDR1 DFQATT, CDR2 SNEGSKA (reference sequence). V shed 4 bases and J shed 8 bases, with 17 bases lying between them. The CDR3 has 13 amino acids. As for this clonotype: The antigen remains unidentified.

Sequencing was performed on PBMCs from blood, taken approximately 13 days after vaccination. The TCR comes from a man over 45 who received an inactivated influenza vaccine. The chain couples TRBV20-1 to TRBJ1-2, with D hard to call. CDR3 sequence: CSATRTGKGGYTF. The CDR3 nucleotides are TGCAGTGCTACCCGGACGGGAAAGGGAGGCTACACCTTC.